These 17 T cell receptor beta chains came from one sample sequenced in a study of T-cell reconstitution after alpha-beta-depleted transplantation in children. Molecular barcoding with unique molecular identifiers was used for the TCRbeta library. MiXCR, run by TCRdb on the PCR reads, gives a single entry per CDR3 protein. The repertoire consists of about 980,000 distinct CDR3 sequences, with about 31% occurring once and the leading ten covering roughly 31%. The sequences come from PBMCs, mostly from graft donor cells, collected 360 days after TCRalphabeta/CD19-depleted stem cell transplant. All receptors derive from a boy younger than two who had a stem cell transplant for SCID, so the T cells may come from the graft donor.

The chain joins TRBV4-3 to TRBJ2-1, with 10 bases fitting TRBD2. Per germline, CDR1 LGHNA and CDR2 YSLEER. V shed 0 bases, J shed 8 bases, and the junction held 7 bases outside the gene matches. The CDR3 is 16 residues long. The CDR3 nucleotides are TGCGCCAGCAGCCAAGAGTTCAGCGGGGGGGCCGATGAGCAGTTCTTC. Translating it yields CASSQEFSGGADEQFF.

This clonotype turned up a few times. The chain employs TRBV18 and TRBJ2-1, with D possibly TRBD2 on 7 matching bases. Per the germline V gene, CDR1 is KGHSH and CDR2 is LQKENI. Trimming removed 5 bases at V and 7 bases at J, with 15 bases between. The CDR3 has 14 residues. The CDR3 spells CASSGGGQGNEQFF. DNA of the CDR3: TGTGCCAGCTCAGGGGGGGGCCAAGGGAATGAGCAGTTCTTC. The complete variable domain, with remaining parts taken from reference TRBV18 and TRBJ2-1, reads NAGVMQNPRHLVRRRGQEARLRCSPMKGHSHVYWYRQLPEEGLKFMVYLQKENIIDESGMPKERFSAEFPKEGPSILRIQQVVRGDSAAYFCASSGGGQGNEQFFGPGTRLTVL.

The V and J genes are TRBV20-1 and TRBJ2-5, with unresolved D. Deletions cut 6 bases from V and 1 base from J, with 27 bases between. This CDR3 spans 18 amino acids. Per the germline V gene, CDR1 is DFQATT and CDR2 is SNEGSKA (reference sequence). The CDR3 sequence: CSASMLGSASPFQETQYF. The CDR3 bases are TGCAGTGCGTCGATGCTGGGCAGTGCTTCTCCCTTCCAAGAGACCCAGTACTTC.

The V gene is TRBV2, the J gene TRBJ2-3, with 11 bases fitting TRBD2. V gave up 4 bases and J gave up 5 bases; unmatched junction bases: 5. The CDR3 is made up of 15 amino acids. Germline CDR1 SNHLY, CDR2 FYNNEI. The CDR3 DNA follows: TGTGCCAGCAGTGTAGCGGGGGGGCCCGGAGATACGCAGTATTTT. This codes for CASSVAGGPGDTQYF.

The V gene is TRBV20-1, the J gene TRBJ2-5, with 9 positions matching TRBD1. This CDR3 contains 14 residues. The germline CDR1 and CDR2 sequences are DFQATT and SNEGSKA (reference sequence). Losses at the gene ends were 3 bases for V and 1 base for J; bases not matched to a gene: 3. The CDR3 loop reads CSARRDRVQETQYF. The CDR3 coding sequence is TGCAGTGCTAGGAGGGACAGGGTCCAAGAGACCCAGTACTTC.

This chain links TRBV6-5 with TRBJ2-1; 8 positions agree with TRBD1. Germline V gene sequence: CDR1 MNHEY, CDR2 SVGAGI. CDR3 length equals 15 residues. With 4 bases clipped from V and 3 bases from J, the junction kept 5 bases outside the gene matches. The CDR3 DNA reads TGTGCCAGCAGTTTCGGGACAGGTTTCTACAATGAGCAGTTCTTC. Protein product: CASSFGTGFYNEQFF.

This chain joins TRBV7-2 and TRBJ1-1; D unclear. The germline CDR1 and CDR2 sequences are SGHTA and FQGNSA. The CDR3 covers 14 residues. Trimming left V 2 bases short and J 3 bases short, with 10 bases between. CDR3 loop: CASSLYRTHTEAFF. CDR3 nucleotide sequence: TGTGCCAGCAGCTTATATCGGACCCACACTGAAGCTTTCTTT.

Only a few counts were recorded for this clonotype. This CDR3 is CASSFEREDEKLFF. CDR3 nucleotides: TGTGCCAGCAGTTTTGAACGGGAAGATGAAAAACTGTTTTTT. This chain uses TRBV12-3 or TRBV12-4 with TRBJ1-4; D gene ambiguous. V lost 3 bases, J lost 6 bases, and 11 bases lay in between. This CDR3 region has 14 residues.

This clonotype came up many times. The genes are TRBV29-1 and TRBJ1-1; no reliable D call. There are 13 residues in the CDR3. Trimming shortened V by 7 bases and J by 2 bases, and 14 bases separated the two germline ends. The germline V gene encodes CDR1 SQVTM and CDR2 ANQGSEA. The CDR3 DNA reads TGCAGCGCCGGACTCCGAGACAACACTGAAGCTTTCTTT. Translated: CSAGLRDNTEAFF.

This clonotype has only a few counts. The chain carries TRBV4-3 and TRBJ2-3; TRBD1 matches at 8 bases. CDR3 length: 19 residues. CDR1 is LGHNA, CDR2 YSLEER, per germline. The ends lost 1 base at V and 2 bases at J; junction bases unmatched: 14. CDR3: CASSQGPGTTGDNTDTQYF. In DNA, the CDR3 is TGCGCCAGCAGCCAAGGACCCGGGACGACAGGGGATAACACAGATACGCAGTATTTT.

In its sample, this clonotype was seen a few times. V gene TRBV20-1 combines with J gene TRBJ2-7; D is unresolved. Deletions cut 3 bases from V and 4 bases from J, with 10 bases between. Germline V CDR1 and CDR2: DFQATT, SNEGSKA (reference sequence). The CDR3 has 12 residues. CDR3 coding DNA: TGCAGTGCTAGTCCCCAGGTGTACGAGCAGTACTTC. Amino acid sequence: CSASPQVYEQYF.

CDR3 sequence reads: CASSLGQEIYEQYF. The CDR3 DNA follows: TGCGCCAGCAGCCTCGGACAGGAGATCTACGAGCAGTACTTC. The chain is built from TRBV4-1 and TRBJ2-7; 7 bases line up with TRBD1. Germline assignment: CDR1 MGHRA and CDR2 YSYEKL. The CDR3 runs 14 residues. J lost 3 bases, V lost 4 bases, and 6 bases had no gene match.

The gene calls are TRBV5-1 and TRBJ2-2; 7 nucleotides align to TRBD2. The CDR3 has 16 amino acids. V gave up 4 bases and J gave up 3 bases; unmatched junction bases: 9. Germline values: CDR1 SGHRS, CDR2 YFSETQ. The CDR3 loop reads CASSIARGVDTGELFF. CDR3 DNA: TGCGCCAGCAGCATCGCCCGGGGGGTGGACACCGGGGAGCTGTTTTTT.

The V call is TRBV12-3 or TRBV12-4, the J call TRBJ2-1; 12 bases line up with TRBD2. Losses at the gene ends were 5 bases for V and 5 bases for J; bases not matched to a gene: 10. This CDR3 has 17 amino acids. The chain's CDR3 is CASSRYPSGGAHNEQFF. The CDR3 DNA reads as TGTGCCAGCAGTAGATACCCTAGCGGGGGGGCCCACAATGAGCAGTTCTTC.

The V and J genes are TRBV7-9 and TRBJ2-5; the D gene is possibly TRBD2 (6 bases). Trimming cost V 7 bases and J 7 bases, with 10 bases left between them. Germline loops: CDR1 SEHNR, CDR2 FQNEAQ (reference sequence). The CDR3 extends over 11 amino acids. The CDR3 DNA sequence: TGTGCCAGCACCTCGGAGGGGACCCAGTACTTC. This encodes CASTSEGTQYF. Variable domain in full (rest from reference TRBV7-9 and TRBJ2-5): DTGVSQNPRHKITKRGQNVTFRCDPISEHNRLYWYRQTLGQGPEFLTYFQNEAQLEKSRLLSDRFSAERPKGSFSTLEIQRTEQGDSAMYLCASTSEGTQYFGPGTRLLVL.

This clonotype was observed a handful of times. The J gene is TRBJ2-3, the V gene TRBV20-1; the D call may be TRBD1 or TRBD2 (5 bases each). The V end was cut by 0 bases, the J end by 0 bases, with 10 bases between. Germline-derived CDR1 and CDR2 are DFQATT and SNEGSKA (reference sequence). This CDR3 is built from 15 residues. The CDR3 loop reads CSAREPGTSTDTQYF. The CDR3 DNA reads TGCAGTGCTAGAGAGCCGGGGACCAGCACAGATACGCAGTATTTT.

The rearrangement joins TRBV10-3 to TRBJ2-7; no firm D call. The CDR3 consists of 11 residues. Germline CDR1 is ENHRY and CDR2 is SYGVKD. The V gene lost 4 bases and the J gene lost 6 bases, with 7 bases spanning the gap. The CDR3 DNA follows: TGTGCCATCAGTGGATGGGGCGAGCAGTACTTC. Its protein is CAISGWGEQYF.